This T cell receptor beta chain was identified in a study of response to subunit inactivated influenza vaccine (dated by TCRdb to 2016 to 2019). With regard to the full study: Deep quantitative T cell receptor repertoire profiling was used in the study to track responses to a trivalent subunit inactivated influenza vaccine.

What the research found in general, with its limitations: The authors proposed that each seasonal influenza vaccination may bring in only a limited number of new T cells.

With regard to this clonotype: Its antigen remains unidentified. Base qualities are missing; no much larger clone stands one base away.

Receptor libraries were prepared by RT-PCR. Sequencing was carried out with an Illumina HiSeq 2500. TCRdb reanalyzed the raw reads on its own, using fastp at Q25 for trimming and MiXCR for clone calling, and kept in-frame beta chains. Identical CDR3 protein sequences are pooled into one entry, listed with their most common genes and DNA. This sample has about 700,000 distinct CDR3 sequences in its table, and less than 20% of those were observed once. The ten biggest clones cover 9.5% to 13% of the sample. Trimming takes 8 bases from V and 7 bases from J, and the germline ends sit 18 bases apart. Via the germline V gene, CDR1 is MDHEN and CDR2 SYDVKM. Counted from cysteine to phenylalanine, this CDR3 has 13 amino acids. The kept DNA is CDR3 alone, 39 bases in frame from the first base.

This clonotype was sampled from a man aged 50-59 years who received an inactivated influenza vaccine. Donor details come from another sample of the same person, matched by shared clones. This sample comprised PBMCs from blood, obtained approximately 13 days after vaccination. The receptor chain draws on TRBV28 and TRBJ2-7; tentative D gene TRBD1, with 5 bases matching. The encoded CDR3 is CASGVRATLEQYF. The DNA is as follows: TGTGCCAGCGGGGTCAGGGCCACCCTAGAGCAGTACTTC.